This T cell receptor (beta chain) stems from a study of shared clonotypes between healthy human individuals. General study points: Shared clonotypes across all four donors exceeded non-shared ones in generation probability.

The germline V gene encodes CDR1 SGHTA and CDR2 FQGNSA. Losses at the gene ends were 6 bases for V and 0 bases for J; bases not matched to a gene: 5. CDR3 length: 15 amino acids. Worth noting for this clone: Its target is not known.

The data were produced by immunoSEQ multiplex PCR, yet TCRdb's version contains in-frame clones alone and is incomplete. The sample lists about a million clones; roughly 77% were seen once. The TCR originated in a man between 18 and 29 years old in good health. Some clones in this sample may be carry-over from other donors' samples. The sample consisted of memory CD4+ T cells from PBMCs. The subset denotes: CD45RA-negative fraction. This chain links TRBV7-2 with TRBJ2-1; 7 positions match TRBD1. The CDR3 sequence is CASRLTGSSYNEQFF. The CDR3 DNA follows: TGTGCCAGCAGATTGACAGGGAGCTCCTACAATGAGCAGTTCTTC.